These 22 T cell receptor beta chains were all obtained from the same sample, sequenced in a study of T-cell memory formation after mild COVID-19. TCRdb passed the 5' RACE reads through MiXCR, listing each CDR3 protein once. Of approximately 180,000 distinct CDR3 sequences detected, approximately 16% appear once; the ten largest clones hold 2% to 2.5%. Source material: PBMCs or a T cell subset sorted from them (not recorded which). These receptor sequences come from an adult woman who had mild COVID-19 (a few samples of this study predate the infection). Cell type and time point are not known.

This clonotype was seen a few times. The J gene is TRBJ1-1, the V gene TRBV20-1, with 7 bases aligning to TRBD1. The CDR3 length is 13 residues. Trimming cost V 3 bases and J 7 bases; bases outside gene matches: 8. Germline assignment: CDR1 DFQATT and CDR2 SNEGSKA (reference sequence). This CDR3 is CSASFRGKGEAFF. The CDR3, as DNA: TGCAGTGCTAGCTTCAGGGGGAAGGGTGAAGCTTTCTTT.

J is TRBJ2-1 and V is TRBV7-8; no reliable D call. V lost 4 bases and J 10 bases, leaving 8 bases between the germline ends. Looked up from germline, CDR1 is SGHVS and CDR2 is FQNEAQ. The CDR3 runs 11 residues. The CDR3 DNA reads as TGTGCCAGCAGCTACACAAGGGAGCAGTTCTTC. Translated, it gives CASSYTREQFF. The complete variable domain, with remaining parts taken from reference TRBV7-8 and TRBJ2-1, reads GAGVSQSPRYKVAKRGQDVALRCDPISGHVSLFWYQQALGQGPEFLTYFQNEAQLDKSGLPSDRFFAERPEGSVSTLKIQRTQQEDSAVYLCASSYTREQFFGPGTRLTVL.

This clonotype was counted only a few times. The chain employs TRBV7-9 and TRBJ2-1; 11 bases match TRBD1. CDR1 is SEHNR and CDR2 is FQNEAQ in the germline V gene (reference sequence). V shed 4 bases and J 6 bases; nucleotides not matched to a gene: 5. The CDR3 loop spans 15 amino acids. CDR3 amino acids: CASSSPGQGVNEQFF. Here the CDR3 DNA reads TGTGCCAGCAGCTCTCCGGGACAGGGGGTCAATGAGCAGTTCTTC.

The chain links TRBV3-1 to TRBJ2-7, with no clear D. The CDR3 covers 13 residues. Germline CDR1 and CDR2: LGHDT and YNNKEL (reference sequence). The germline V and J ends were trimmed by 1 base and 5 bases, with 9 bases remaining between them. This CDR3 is CASSQVSRDEQYF. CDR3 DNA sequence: TGTGCCAGCAGCCAAGTATCTCGGGACGAGCAGTACTTC.

In nucleotides, the CDR3 is TGTGCCAGCAGCCCAGGCGGCGGGAGCTTCCATGAGCAGTTCTTC. As protein: CASSPGGGSFHEQFF. The chain recombines TRBV9 with TRBJ2-1, with 7 bases aligning to TRBD2. Germline V gives CDR1 SGDLS, CDR2 YYNGEE. This CDR3 region has 15 residues. With V trimmed by 4 bases and J by 8 bases, 12 bases remained unmatched.

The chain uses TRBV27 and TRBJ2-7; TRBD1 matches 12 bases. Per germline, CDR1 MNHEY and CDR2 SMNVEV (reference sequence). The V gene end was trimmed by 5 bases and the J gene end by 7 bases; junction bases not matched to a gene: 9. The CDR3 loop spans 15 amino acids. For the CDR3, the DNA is TGTGCCAGCAGTCGCTCCGGGACAGGGGGCGCGGAGCAGTACTTC. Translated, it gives CASSRSGTGGAEQYF.

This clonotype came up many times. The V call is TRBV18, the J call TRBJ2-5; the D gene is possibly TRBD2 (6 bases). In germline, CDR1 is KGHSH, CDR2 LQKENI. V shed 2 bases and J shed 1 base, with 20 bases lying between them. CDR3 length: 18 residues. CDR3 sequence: CASSPFLQGGRTQETQYF. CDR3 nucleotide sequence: TGTGCCAGCTCACCATTTTTGCAGGGAGGAAGGACCCAAGAGACCCAGTACTTC.

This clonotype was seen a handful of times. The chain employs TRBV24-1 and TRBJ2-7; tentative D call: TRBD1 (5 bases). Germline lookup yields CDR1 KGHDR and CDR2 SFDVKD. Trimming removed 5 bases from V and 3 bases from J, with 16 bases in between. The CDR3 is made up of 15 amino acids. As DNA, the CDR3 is TGTGCCACCAGTGGGGCAGGGCAACCTCTCTACGAGCAGTACTTC. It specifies CATSGAGQPLYEQYF.

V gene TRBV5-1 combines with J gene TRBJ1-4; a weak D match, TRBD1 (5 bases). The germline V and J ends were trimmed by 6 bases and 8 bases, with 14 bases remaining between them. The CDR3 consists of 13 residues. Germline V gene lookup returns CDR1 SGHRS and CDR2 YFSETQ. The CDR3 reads CASTAGRGEKLFF. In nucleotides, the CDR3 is TGCGCCAGCACAGCAGGGAGGGGAGAAAAACTGTTTTTT.

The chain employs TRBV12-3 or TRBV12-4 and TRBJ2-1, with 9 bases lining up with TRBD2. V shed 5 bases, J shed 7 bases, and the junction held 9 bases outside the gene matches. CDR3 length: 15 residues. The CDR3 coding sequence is TGTGCCAGCAGTCATTGGGGCGGGGGGGTTAATGAGCAGTTCTTC. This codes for CASSHWGGGVNEQFF.

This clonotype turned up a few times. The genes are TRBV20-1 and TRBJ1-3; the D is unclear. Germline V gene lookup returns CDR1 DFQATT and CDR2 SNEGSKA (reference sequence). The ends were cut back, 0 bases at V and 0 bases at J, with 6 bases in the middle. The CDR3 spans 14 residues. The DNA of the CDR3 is TGCAGTGCTAGAGATTCCGGCTCTGGAAACACCATATATTTT. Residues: CSARDSGSGNTIYF.

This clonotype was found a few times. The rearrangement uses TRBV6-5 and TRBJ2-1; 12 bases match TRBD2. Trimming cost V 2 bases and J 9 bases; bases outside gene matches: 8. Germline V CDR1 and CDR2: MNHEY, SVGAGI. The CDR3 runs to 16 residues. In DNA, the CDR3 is TGTGCCAGCAGTTACCCGACTAGCGGGAGTATTCCTGAGCAGTTCTTC. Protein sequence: CASSYPTSGSIPEQFF.

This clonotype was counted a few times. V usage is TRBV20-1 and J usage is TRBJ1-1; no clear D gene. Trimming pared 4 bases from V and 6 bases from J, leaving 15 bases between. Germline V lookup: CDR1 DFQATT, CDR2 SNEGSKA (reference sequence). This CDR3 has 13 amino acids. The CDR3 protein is CSATQTTTSEAFF. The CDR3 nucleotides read TGCAGTGCTACACAGACAACTACTTCTGAAGCTTTCTTT.

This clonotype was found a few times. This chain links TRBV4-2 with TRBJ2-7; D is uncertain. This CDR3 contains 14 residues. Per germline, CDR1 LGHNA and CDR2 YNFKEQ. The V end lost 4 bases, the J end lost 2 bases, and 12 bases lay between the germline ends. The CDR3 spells CASSPRFETYEQYF. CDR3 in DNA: TGTGCCAGCAGCCCCAGATTTGAGACCTACGAGCAGTACTTC.

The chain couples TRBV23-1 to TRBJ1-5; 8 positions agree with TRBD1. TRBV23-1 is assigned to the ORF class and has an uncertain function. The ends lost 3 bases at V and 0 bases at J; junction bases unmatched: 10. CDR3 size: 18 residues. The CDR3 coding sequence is TGCGCCAGCAGTCACAGGTCGGGACAGGAGAATAGCAATCAGCCCCAGCATTTT. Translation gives CASSHRSGQENSNQPQHF.

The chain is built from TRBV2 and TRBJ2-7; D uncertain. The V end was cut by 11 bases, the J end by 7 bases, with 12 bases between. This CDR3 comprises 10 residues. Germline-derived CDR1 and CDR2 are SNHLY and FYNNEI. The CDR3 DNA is TGTGCCTGCGGAGAGCGTGAGCAGTACTTC. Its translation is CACGEREQYF.

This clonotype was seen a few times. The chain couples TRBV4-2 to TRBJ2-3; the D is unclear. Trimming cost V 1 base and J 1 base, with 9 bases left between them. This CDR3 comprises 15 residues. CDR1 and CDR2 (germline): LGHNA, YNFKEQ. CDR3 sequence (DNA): TGTGCCAGCAGCCAAGTAACCCCGGGCACAGATACGCAGTATTTT. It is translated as CASSQVTPGTDTQYF.

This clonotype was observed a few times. CDR3 in amino acids: CASSISGGNTGELFF. DNA for the CDR3: TGTGCCAGCTCCATAAGCGGGGGGAACACCGGGGAGCTGTTTTTT. This chain connects TRBV7-3 to TRBJ2-2; TRBD2 matches 8 bases. Unmatched junction bases numbered 6, after V lost 8 bases and J lost 1 base. This CDR3 has 15 residues. From germline, CDR1 is SGHTA and CDR2 FQGTGA.

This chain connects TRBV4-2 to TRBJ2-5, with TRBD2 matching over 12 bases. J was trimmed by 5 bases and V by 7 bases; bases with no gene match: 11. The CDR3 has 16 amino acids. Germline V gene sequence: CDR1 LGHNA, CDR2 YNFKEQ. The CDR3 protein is CASTPSGGAAGETQYF. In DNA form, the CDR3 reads TGTGCCAGCACCCCTAGCGGGGGGGCCGCGGGTGAGACCCAGTACTTC.

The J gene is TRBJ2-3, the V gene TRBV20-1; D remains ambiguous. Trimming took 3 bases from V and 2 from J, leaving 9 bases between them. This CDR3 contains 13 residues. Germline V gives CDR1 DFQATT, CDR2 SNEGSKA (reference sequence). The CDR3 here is CSASTPTTDTQYF. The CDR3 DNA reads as TGCAGTGCTAGTACCCCCACCACAGATACGCAGTATTTT.

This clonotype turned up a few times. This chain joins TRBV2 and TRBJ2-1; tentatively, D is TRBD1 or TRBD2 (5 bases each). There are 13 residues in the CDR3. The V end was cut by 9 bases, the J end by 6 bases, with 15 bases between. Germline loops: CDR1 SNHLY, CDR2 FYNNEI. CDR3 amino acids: CASGTLGPNEQFF. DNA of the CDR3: TGTGCCAGTGGGACCCTGGGACCCAATGAGCAGTTCTTC.

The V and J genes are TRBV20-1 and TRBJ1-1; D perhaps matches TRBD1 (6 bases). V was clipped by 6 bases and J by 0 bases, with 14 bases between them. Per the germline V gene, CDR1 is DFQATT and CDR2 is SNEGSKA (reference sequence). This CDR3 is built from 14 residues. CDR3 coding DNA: TGCAGTGCAAGGCAGGGGCCTCTGAACACTGAAGCTTTCTTT. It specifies CSARQGPLNTEAFF.